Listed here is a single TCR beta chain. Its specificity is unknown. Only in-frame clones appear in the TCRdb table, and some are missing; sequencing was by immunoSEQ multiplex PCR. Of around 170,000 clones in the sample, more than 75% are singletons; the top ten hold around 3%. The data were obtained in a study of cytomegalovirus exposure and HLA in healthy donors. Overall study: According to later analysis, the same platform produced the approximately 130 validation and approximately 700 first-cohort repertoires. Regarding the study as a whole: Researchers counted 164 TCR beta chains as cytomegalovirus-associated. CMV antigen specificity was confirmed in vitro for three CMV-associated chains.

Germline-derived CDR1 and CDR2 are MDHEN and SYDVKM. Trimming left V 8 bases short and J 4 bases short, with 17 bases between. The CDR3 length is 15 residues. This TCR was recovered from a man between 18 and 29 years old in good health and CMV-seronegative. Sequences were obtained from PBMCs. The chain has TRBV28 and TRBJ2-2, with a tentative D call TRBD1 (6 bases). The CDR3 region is CASARGTGTTGELFF. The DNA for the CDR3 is TGTGCCAGCGCTAGGGGTACAGGGACCACCGGGGAGCTGTTTTTT.